The 20 T cell receptor beta chains below come from one sample, sequenced in a study of T cells in Graves' hyperthyroidism and ophthalmopathy. It was RNA transcripts that yielded the amplified TCR beta CDR3 regions. TCR CDR3 underwent first-round RT-PCR with the HTBI primer set. TCRdb used MiXCR to reprocess the multiplex PCR reads, holding one entry per CDR3 protein. The table lists hundreds of thousands of distinct CDR3 sequences, approximately 15% of them singletons. The sample comprised blood. The receptors were gathered from a woman aged 40 to 50 with Graves' ophthalmopathy.

Notes on this clonotype: This may be a read error: a much more frequent sequence differs by one nucleotide. This chain joins TRBV5-1 and TRBJ2-2; a possible D gene is TRBD2 (6 bases). V gave up 4 bases and J gave up 7 bases, with 14 bases separating them. This CDR3 contains 14 residues. CDR1 and CDR2 from the germline V gene are SGHRS and YFSETQ. The CDR3 is CASSGGLLFGELFF. The CDR3 nucleotides read TGCGCCAGCAGCGGCGGACTACTATTCGGGGAGCTGTTTTTT.

In its sample, this clonotype was seen many times. The chain carries TRBV5-1 and TRBJ2-3; 9 bases match TRBD2. Unmatched junction bases numbered 6, after V lost 7 bases and J lost 3 bases. Germline CDR1 reads SGHRS; CDR2 reads YFSETQ. CDR3 length equals 14 residues. The CDR3 here is CASRTSVVTDTQYF. CDR3 DNA: TGCGCCAGCCGGACTAGCGTTGTTACAGATACGCAGTATTTT.

This clonotype was counted a single time. A clone one base away is much larger, so this may be a read error. This rearrangement joins TRBV6-1 to TRBJ2-5; 7 nucleotides match TRBD1. Unmatched junction bases numbered 11, after V lost 10 bases and J lost 6 bases. The germline gives CDR1 MNHNS, CDR2 SASEGT. The CDR3 is 13 residues long. CDR3 residues: CATATGTLKTQYF. CDR3 bases: TGTGCCACCGCGACAGGGACATTAAAGACCCAGTACTTC.

V usage is TRBV28 and J usage is TRBJ1-5, with a weak D call TRBD1 (6 bases). Germline values: CDR1 MDHEN, CDR2 SYDVKM. CDR3 length equals 15 residues. The V and J ends lost 6 bases and 7 bases respectively, with 19 bases between them. The CDR3 DNA reads as TGTGCCAGCAGCCGAGACCGGGGGGCGAGGCAGCCCCAGCATTTT. It is translated as CASSRDRGARQPQHF.

This clonotype came up many times. The V call is TRBV6-2 or TRBV6-3, the J call TRBJ2-3, with 9 positions matching TRBD2. CDR1 is MNHEY and CDR2 is SVGEGT in the germline V gene. Trimming cost V 5 bases and J 5 bases; bases outside gene matches: 11. The CDR3 is 16 residues long. The CDR3 protein is CASSPERGARQDTQYF. The CDR3 DNA sequence: TGTGCCAGCAGTCCTGAGCGGGGGGCGCGTCAAGATACGCAGTATTTT.

This clonotype has a handful of counts. The gene calls are TRBV7-3 and TRBJ2-1, with 10 bases aligning to TRBD2. This CDR3 comprises 19 residues. Per germline, CDR1 SGHTA and CDR2 FQGTGA. Trimming took 5 bases from V and 2 from J; bases not matched to a gene: 15. This CDR3 is CASSEGLLAGAGTYNEQFF. As DNA, the CDR3 is TGTGCCAGCAGCGAGGGGCTTCTAGCGGGAGCTGGGACCTACAATGAGCAGTTCTTC.

The chain links TRBV7-2 to TRBJ1-2; 7 nucleotides line up with TRBD1. Germline V CDR1 and CDR2: SGHTA, FQGNSA. The CDR3 is 16 amino acids. V lost 4 bases and J lost 8; bases outside the gene matches: 16. CDR3 DNA sequence: TGTGCCAGCAGCTCCCCGCCGGGCAGGGGGGACTCCGGCTACACCTTC. Its protein product is CASSSPPGRGDSGYTF. Complete variable domain (other parts from reference TRBV7-2 and TRBJ1-2): GAGVSQSPSNKVTEKGKDVELRCDPISGHTALYWYRQSLGQGLEFLIYFQGNSAPDKSGLPSDRFSAERTGGSVSTLTIQRTQQEDSAVYLCASSSPPGRGDSGYTFGSGTRLTVV.

This clonotype was counted only a few times. The chain links TRBV28 to TRBJ1-3; 7 bases align to TRBD1. Germline CDR1 is MDHEN and CDR2 is SYDVKM. This CDR3 contains 13 residues. The CDR3 sequence is CATGETSGNTIYF. DNA of the CDR3: TGTGCAACAGGGGAGACTTCTGGAAACACCATATATTTT.

This clonotype was recorded many times. The CDR3 region is CSVVQGTDTQYF. CDR3 nucleotide sequence: TGCAGCGTTGTACAGGGCACAGATACGCAGTATTTT. The chain employs TRBV29-1 and TRBJ2-3; perhaps TRBD1 as D (5 bases). Germline lookup yields CDR1 SQVTM and CDR2 ANQGSEA. This CDR3 has 12 residues. V gave up 4 bases and J gave up 1 base, with 6 bases separating them.

The CDR3 DNA reads TGTGCCAGCAGCTTTTCCAGTCATCCCAACGAGCAGTACTTC. This encodes CASSFSSHPNEQYF. This rearrangement joins TRBV5-6 to TRBJ2-7; D not resolved. This CDR3 spans 14 amino acids. From germline, CDR1 is SGHDT and CDR2 YYEEEE. Trimming shortened V by 2 bases and J by 5 bases, and 14 bases separated the two germline ends.

Regarding this clonotype: This may be a read error: a much more frequent sequence differs by one nucleotide. The missing conserved phenylalanine or tryptophan at the end of this CDR3 makes a read error likely. The genes are TRBV5-1 and TRBJ1-5; no clear D. The CDR3 covers 13 residues. Germline-derived CDR1 and CDR2 are SGHRS and YFSETQ. V lost 4 bases, J lost 2 bases, and 7 bases lay in between. CDR3 region: CASSPEGNQPQHL. The CDR3 DNA is TGCGCCAGCAGCCCCGAGGGCAATCAGCCCCAGCATCTT.

The chain is built from TRBV3-1 and TRBJ2-7; 10 bases are shared with TRBD2. Trimming removed 0 bases from V and 2 bases from J; junction bases left unmatched: 7. Germline V gives CDR1 LGHDT, CDR2 YNNKEL (reference sequence). The CDR3 is 17 residues long. CDR3 coding DNA: TGTGCCAGCAGCCAAGAAGGAAAGCGGGAGGGCCCCTACGAGCAGTACTTC. It yields the protein CASSQEGKREGPYEQYF.

The table lists this clonotype with many counts. The chain employs TRBV20-1 and TRBJ2-3; 10 bases map to TRBD2. The CDR3 runs to 14 residues. CDR1 and CDR2 (germline): DFQATT, SNEGSKA (reference sequence). The trim removed 5 bases at V and 3 bases at J, leaving 5 bases unmatched. The CDR3 DNA is TGCAGTGCTTGTACTAGCGGGATAACAGATACGCAGTATTTT. This encodes CSACTSGITDTQYF.

This clonotype was observed many times. CDR3 residues: CASGRGRGNNEQFF. CDR3 nucleotides: TGTGCCAGCGGCAGGGGCCGGGGGAACAATGAGCAGTTCTTC. The chain combines TRBV28 with TRBJ2-1, with D perhaps TRBD1 or TRBD2 (6 bases each). The CDR3 is made up of 14 amino acids. The germline CDR1 and CDR2 sequences are MDHEN and SYDVKM. V was shortened by 8 bases and J by 5 bases, with 16 bases between the two germline ends.

Details on this clonotype: A junction end diverges from the germline sequence, so it may reflect a read error. The CDR3 spells CASSLATSASTDTPYF. CDR3 nucleotides: TGTGCCAGCAGCTTGGCCACTAGCGCCAGCACAGATACGCCGTATTTT. J is TRBJ2-3 and V is TRBV5-6; TRBD2 matches 7 bases. CDR1 and CDR2 from the germline V gene are SGHDT and YYEEEE. The CDR3 loop spans 16 amino acids.

In this sample, this clonotype turned up many times. The chain uses TRBV6-1 and TRBJ1-1; tentative D call: TRBD1 (6 bases). The CDR3 is 16 residues long. Germline V gene sequence: CDR1 MNHNS, CDR2 SASEGT. V was cut by 8 bases and J by 6 bases, with 25 bases left in between. The CDR3 nucleotides are TGTGCCAGCCGCGGACAGCTGGGGGTCAACCGGGCTGAAGCTTTCTTT. Amino acid sequence: CASRGQLGVNRAEAFF.

The chain uses TRBV7-9 and TRBJ2-3, with 8 nucleotides matching TRBD1. There are 14 residues in the CDR3. From germline, CDR1 is SEHNR and CDR2 FQNEAQ (reference sequence). J gave up 7 bases and V 5 bases, and 8 bases lay outside the gene matches. The CDR3, as DNA: TGTGCCAGCAGCCACCCCGGGACAGGCAATACGCAGTATTTT. Translated, it gives CASSHPGTGNTQYF.

The V gene is TRBV4-1, the J gene TRBJ2-3, with unresolved D. V was clipped by 4 bases and J by 4 bases, with 15 bases between them. The CDR3 has 15 amino acids. Germline V gene sequence: CDR1 MGHRA, CDR2 YSYEKL. CDR3 in amino acids: CASSPHPARADTQYF. The DNA for the CDR3 is TGCGCCAGCAGCCCCCATCCCGCTAGGGCAGATACGCAGTATTTT.

The V gene is TRBV18, the J gene TRBJ1-3; D unresolved. With 3 bases removed from V and 0 bases from J, the gap between germline ends came to 9 bases. The germline V gene has CDR1 KGHSH and CDR2 LQKENI. The CDR3 contains 15 residues. The CDR3 loop reads CASSPTAYSGNTIYF. The DNA for the CDR3 is TGTGCCAGCTCACCCACAGCGTACTCTGGAAACACCATATATTTT.

This clonotype was found many times. The rearrangement links TRBV5-1 to TRBJ2-5; 8 bases fit TRBD1. Per germline, CDR1 SGHRS and CDR2 YFSETQ. This CDR3 spans 14 amino acids. V lost 4 bases, J lost 5 bases, and 7 bases stayed unmatched. The DNA for the CDR3 is TGCGCCAGCAGCCCTCGGACAGGGTGGGAGACCCAGTACTTC. Amino acids: CASSPRTGWETQYF.